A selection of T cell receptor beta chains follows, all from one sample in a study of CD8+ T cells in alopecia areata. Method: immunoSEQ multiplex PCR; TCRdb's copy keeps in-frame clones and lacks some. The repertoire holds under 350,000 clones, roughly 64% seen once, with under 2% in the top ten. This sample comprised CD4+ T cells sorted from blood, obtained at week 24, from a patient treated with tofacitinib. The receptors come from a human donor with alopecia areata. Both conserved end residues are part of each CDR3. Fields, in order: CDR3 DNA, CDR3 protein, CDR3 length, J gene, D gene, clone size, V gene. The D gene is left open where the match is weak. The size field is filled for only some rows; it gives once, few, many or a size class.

CDR3 DNA: TGTGCCCGCATGATGGAGGGGGCCGGCGGGGAGCTGTTTTTT
CDR3 protein: CARMMEGAGGELFF
CDR3 length: 14
J gene: TRBJ2-2
D gene: -
clone size: few
V gene: TRBV30

CDR3 DNA: TGCGCCAGCAGTGATACCGGGACAGGGGCTTACAATGAGCAGTTCTTC
CDR3 protein: CASSDTGTGAYNEQFF
CDR3 length: 16
J gene: TRBJ2-1
D gene: TRBD1
clone size: once
V gene: TRBV4-3

CDR3 DNA: TGTGCCTGGAGTGGGGGCCTAGCGGACAGGGGAAAGCGGCTGTTTTTT
CDR3 protein: CAWSGGLADRGKRLFF
CDR3 length: 16
J gene: TRBJ2-2
D gene: TRBD1
clone size: few
V gene: TRBV30

CDR3 DNA: TGTGCCAGCAGCTTGGGGACATTTGGTTCCTACGAGCAGTACTTC
CDR3 protein: CASSLGTFGSYEQYF
CDR3 length: 15
J gene: TRBJ2-7
D gene: -
clone size: -
V gene: TRBV5-4

CDR3 DNA: TGTGCCAGCAGAAGGTCGGTTTCCTACGAGCAGTACTTC
CDR3 protein: CASRRSVSYEQYF
CDR3 length: 13
J gene: TRBJ2-7
D gene: -
clone size: -
V gene: TRBV6-5

CDR3 DNA: TGTGCCAGCAGTCGACAGGTCTCTGGGGCCAACGTCCTGACTTTC
CDR3 protein: CASSRQVSGANVLTF
CDR3 length: 15
J gene: TRBJ2-6
D gene: -
clone size: -
V gene: TRBV6-5

CDR3 DNA: TGCAGCGCCGGGAGCTCCTACAATGAGCAGTTCTTC
CDR3 protein: CSAGSSYNEQFF
CDR3 length: 12
J gene: TRBJ2-1
D gene: -
clone size: few
V gene: TRBV29-1

CDR3 DNA: TGTGCCAGCACCGTAAACCCCTCGACTAATGAGCAGTTCTTC
CDR3 protein: CASTVNPSTNEQFF
CDR3 length: 14
J gene: TRBJ2-1
D gene: -
clone size: -
V gene: TRBV27

CDR3 DNA: TGTGCCAGCGGGCCGGACTACACCTACGAGCAGTACTTC
CDR3 protein: CASGPDYTYEQYF
CDR3 length: 13
J gene: TRBJ2-7
D gene: -
clone size: -
V gene: TRBV7-2

CDR3 DNA: TGCAGTGCGAAACAAGAGACCCAGTACTTC
CDR3 protein: CSAKQETQYF
CDR3 length: 10
J gene: TRBJ2-5
D gene: -
clone size: -
V gene: TRBV20-1

CDR3 DNA: TGTGCCAGCAGTTTCATAGGAAATTCACCCCTCCACTTT
CDR3 protein: CASSFIGNSPLHF
CDR3 length: 13
J gene: TRBJ1-6
D gene: -
clone size: -
V gene: TRBV27

CDR3 DNA: TGTGCCAGCAGCTTAGATGGGTGGAACACTGAAGCTTTCTTT
CDR3 protein: CASSLDGWNTEAFF
CDR3 length: 14
J gene: TRBJ1-1
D gene: -
clone size: -
V gene: TRBV7-2

CDR3 DNA: TGCGCCAGCAGCCAGGACCCGGGGGCCGGCACAGATACGCAGTATTTT
CDR3 protein: CASSQDPGAGTDTQYF
CDR3 length: 16
J gene: TRBJ2-3
D gene: -
clone size: few
V gene: TRBV4-1

CDR3 DNA: TGCGCCAGCAGCCAATCCGGACCGCCGGCTGGGCAGGAAAAACTGTTTTTT
CDR3 protein: CASSQSGPPAGQEKLFF
CDR3 length: 17
J gene: TRBJ1-4
D gene: -
clone size: few
V gene: TRBV4-1

CDR3 DNA: TGTGCCAGCAGTTACAGGGCTGGTGAGCAGTTCTTC
CDR3 protein: CASSYRAGEQFF
CDR3 length: 12
J gene: TRBJ2-1
D gene: -
clone size: few
V gene: TRBV6-5

CDR3 DNA: TGTGCCAGCAGTGATTGGGCCCTCCGGGATACGCAGTATTTT
CDR3 protein: CASSDWALRDTQYF
CDR3 length: 14
J gene: TRBJ2-3
D gene: -
clone size: -
V gene: TRBV25-1

CDR3 DNA: TGCGCCAGCAGCCTTGGACAGGTTCGGGCTAACTATGGCTACACCTTC
CDR3 protein: CASSLGQVRANYGYTF
CDR3 length: 16
J gene: TRBJ1-2
D gene: TRBD1
clone size: few
V gene: TRBV5-1

CDR3 DNA: TGTGCCAGCAGTCCACTTTCGAAGGGCGGGAGCACAGATACGCAGTATTTT
CDR3 protein: CASSPLSKGGSTDTQYF
CDR3 length: 17
J gene: TRBJ2-3
D gene: -
clone size: few
V gene: TRBV28

CDR3 DNA: TGCAGCGTTGGTCGCTTGGTGACAACTAATGAAAAACTGTTTTTT
CDR3 protein: CSVGRLVTTNEKLFF
CDR3 length: 15
J gene: TRBJ1-4
D gene: -
clone size: -
V gene: TRBV29-1

CDR3 DNA: TGTGCCAGCAGCTCGGCTCGGACTAGTGGGTCCTACGAGCAGTACTTC
CDR3 protein: CASSSARTSGSYEQYF
CDR3 length: 16
J gene: TRBJ2-7
D gene: TRBD2
clone size: -
V gene: TRBV7-3

CDR3 DNA: TGCAGCGCTGGGGCCTCGACAGGGATGGGGACCCAGTACTTC
CDR3 protein: CSAGASTGMGTQYF
CDR3 length: 14
J gene: TRBJ2-5
D gene: TRBD1
clone size: -
V gene: TRBV29-1

CDR3 DNA: TGTGCCAGCACGACCGGGGGTTGGTACGAGCAGTACTTC
CDR3 protein: CASTTGGWYEQYF
CDR3 length: 13
J gene: TRBJ2-7
D gene: -
clone size: few
V gene: TRBV28

CDR3 DNA: TGTGCCAGCAGCGTAGGGGGGGCATCGAACACTGAAGCTTTCTTT
CDR3 protein: CASSVGGASNTEAFF
CDR3 length: 15
J gene: TRBJ1-1
D gene: -
clone size: -
V gene: TRBV9

CDR3 DNA: TGTGCCAGCAGCAATCTCCGCTGCAATGGCTACACCTTC
CDR3 protein: CASSNLRCNGYTF
CDR3 length: 13
J gene: TRBJ1-2
D gene: -
clone size: few
V gene: TRBV21-1

CDR3 DNA: TGCGCCAGCAGCTTCGACAGGGGGAACACCGGGGAGCTGTTTTTT
CDR3 protein: CASSFDRGNTGELFF
CDR3 length: 15
J gene: TRBJ2-2
D gene: TRBD1
clone size: -
V gene: TRBV5-1

CDR3 DNA: TGTGCCAGTAGGGACAGGGAGGTATCACCCCTCCACTTT
CDR3 protein: CASRDREVSPLHF
CDR3 length: 13
J gene: TRBJ1-6
D gene: TRBD1
clone size: many
V gene: TRBV19

CDR3 DNA: TGTGCCAGCAGGCTTAGCACAGATACGCAGTATTTT
CDR3 protein: CASRLSTDTQYF
CDR3 length: 12
J gene: TRBJ2-3
D gene: -
clone size: -
V gene: TRBV7-9

CDR3 DNA: TGTGCCAGCAGCTCTCGGGATAGCAATCAGCCCCAGCATTTT
CDR3 protein: CASSSRDSNQPQHF
CDR3 length: 14
J gene: TRBJ1-5
D gene: -
clone size: -
V gene: TRBV7-9

CDR3 DNA: TGTGCCAGCAGTTCCTCCCCGGGACAGCAGTTCTTC
CDR3 protein: CASSSSPGQQFF
CDR3 length: 12
J gene: TRBJ2-1
D gene: -
clone size: -
V gene: TRBV28

CDR3 DNA: TGTGCCAGCAGCTCATCTAACTATGGCTACACCTTC
CDR3 protein: CASSSSNYGYTF
CDR3 length: 12
J gene: TRBJ1-2
D gene: -
clone size: -
V gene: TRBV7-6

CDR3 DNA: TGTGCCAGCAGCTTTGGACTAGCGGGGACGTACAATGAGCAGTTCTTC
CDR3 protein: CASSFGLAGTYNEQFF
CDR3 length: 16
J gene: TRBJ2-1
D gene: TRBD2
clone size: -
V gene: TRBV9

CDR3 DNA: TGTGCCAGCAGTGAAATCGGGGCTAGTACCGGGGAGCTGTTTTTT
CDR3 protein: CASSEIGASTGELFF
CDR3 length: 15
J gene: TRBJ2-2
D gene: -
clone size: -
V gene: TRBV25-1

CDR3 DNA: TGTGCCTGGATTACCATCAGGGCAGGGGTTACTGAAGCTTTCTTT
CDR3 protein: CAWITIRAGVTEAFF
CDR3 length: 15
J gene: TRBJ1-1
D gene: -
clone size: once
V gene: TRBV30

CDR3 DNA: TGTGCCAGCAGCCCCCGGGAGACAGGGGCCCTAAACACTGAAGCTTTCTTT
CDR3 protein: CASSPRETGALNTEAFF
CDR3 length: 17
J gene: TRBJ1-1
D gene: TRBD1
clone size: once
V gene: TRBV7-2

CDR3 DNA: TGTGCCAGCAGTCGGACAGGTCCTGCTTTCTTT
CDR3 protein: CASSRTGPAFF
CDR3 length: 11
J gene: TRBJ1-1
D gene: TRBD1
clone size: few
V gene: TRBV28

CDR3 DNA: TGCGCCAGCAGCCAAGATCTAGCTCCGGGAGAGACCCAGTACTTC
CDR3 protein: CASSQDLAPGETQYF
CDR3 length: 15
J gene: TRBJ2-5
D gene: -
clone size: once
V gene: TRBV4-3

CDR3 DNA: TGTGCCCGACAGGGAAAAGGGAGCAATCAGCCCCAGCATTTT
CDR3 protein: CARQGKGSNQPQHF
CDR3 length: 14
J gene: TRBJ1-5
D gene: TRBD1
clone size: few
V gene: TRBV30

CDR3 DNA: TGTGCCAGCAGTGAAGGTTTCTCGACTTTTAATTACGAGCAGTACTTC
CDR3 protein: CASSEGFSTFNYEQYF
CDR3 length: 16
J gene: TRBJ2-7
D gene: -
clone size: few
V gene: TRBV6-1

CDR3 DNA: TGTGCCAGCAGCGTAGGTCCCAGGGACGCGGGCACTGAAGCTTTCTTT
CDR3 protein: CASSVGPRDAGTEAFF
CDR3 length: 16
J gene: TRBJ1-1
D gene: -
clone size: few
V gene: TRBV9

CDR3 DNA: TGCAGCGTTGGATGGGCGTTCAATCAGCCCCAGCATTTT
CDR3 protein: CSVGWAFNQPQHF
CDR3 length: 13
J gene: TRBJ1-5
D gene: -
clone size: few
V gene: TRBV29-1

CDR3 DNA: TGTGCCAGCAGTTTCCTCGCTCTATCCACCGGCACTGAAGCTTTCTTT
CDR3 protein: CASSFLALSTGTEAFF
CDR3 length: 16
J gene: TRBJ1-1
D gene: -
clone size: -
V gene: TRBV28

CDR3 DNA: TGTGCCAGCAGTCGGGGACTAGCGGGGGGCGAGCAGTTCTTC
CDR3 protein: CASSRGLAGGEQFF
CDR3 length: 14
J gene: TRBJ2-1
D gene: TRBD2
clone size: -
V gene: TRBV6-5

CDR3 DNA: TGTGCCAGCAGCTCCTCAACCCGCGAGACCCAGTACTTC
CDR3 protein: CASSSSTRETQYF
CDR3 length: 13
J gene: TRBJ2-5
D gene: -
clone size: -
V gene: TRBV5-4

CDR3 DNA: TGTGCCTGGAGATCCCCCTTGACGGTCAACTATGGCTACACCTTC
CDR3 protein: CAWRSPLTVNYGYTF
CDR3 length: 15
J gene: TRBJ1-2
D gene: -
clone size: -
V gene: TRBV30

CDR3 DNA: TGTGCCTGGAGTGGGGGTAGGACTAGCACAGATACGCAGTATTTT
CDR3 protein: CAWSGGRTSTDTQYF
CDR3 length: 15
J gene: TRBJ2-3
D gene: -
clone size: -
V gene: TRBV30

CDR3 DNA: TGTGCCAGCAGCCACCGGACTAGCCCCCGAGATACGCAGTATTTT
CDR3 protein: CASSHRTSPRDTQYF
CDR3 length: 15
J gene: TRBJ2-3
D gene: TRBD2
clone size: few
V gene: TRBV5-4

CDR3 DNA: TGCGCCAGCAGCTTGAACGGGGATACGCAGTATTTT
CDR3 protein: CASSLNGDTQYF
CDR3 length: 12
J gene: TRBJ2-3
D gene: -
clone size: -
V gene: TRBV5-1

CDR3 DNA: TGTGCCAGTAAGGCCTCAGGGTTACTCTATGGCTACACCTTC
CDR3 protein: CASKASGLLYGYTF
CDR3 length: 14
J gene: TRBJ1-2
D gene: -
clone size: -
V gene: TRBV19

CDR3 DNA: TGCGCCAGCAGGAGACAAGCAGAAGACTATGGCTACACCTTC
CDR3 protein: CASRRQAEDYGYTF
CDR3 length: 14
J gene: TRBJ1-2
D gene: -
clone size: once
V gene: TRBV5-1

CDR3 DNA: TGTGTCGCGGGGAGTTTCTCTGGAAACACCATATATTTT
CDR3 protein: CVAGSFSGNTIYF
CDR3 length: 13
J gene: TRBJ1-3
D gene: -
clone size: -
V gene: TRBV2